The entry that follows covers one T cell receptor (beta chain) sequence. The data derive from a study of T cells after somatic rescue of genetic block. Only in-frame clones appear in the TCRdb table, and some are missing; sequencing was by immunoSEQ multiplex PCR. The data show approximately 9,800 clones, 70% to 85% seen once. The receptor comes from a boy aged 5 to 17. Material: peripheral blood mononuclear cells (PBMCs).

For the CDR3, the DNA is TGTGCCAGCTCACTCCCGGGACAGGGAAACTATGGCTACACCTTC. This sequence encodes CASSLPGQGNYGYTF. This rearrangement joins TRBV18 to TRBJ1-2, with TRBD1 matching over 9 bases. Losses at the gene ends were 4 bases for V and 2 bases for J; bases not matched to a gene: 5. Germline CDR1 is KGHSH and CDR2 is LQKENI. The CDR3 contains 15 residues.